The text below deals with one T cell receptor (beta chain). The sample belongs to a study of blood T cell repertoires in COVID-19. Study in general: There were acute and convalescent COVID-19 samples, and they came from the United States, Italy and Spain. PBMCs, B-cell-depleted T cells, or T cells were the source of the cDNA or gDNA that made up the material.

The table came from immunoSEQ multiplex PCR; TCRdb's copy has only in-frame clones and leaves some out. The sample shows more than 35,000 clones, roughly 82% of them seen only once. CDR1 and CDR2 (germline): GTSNPN, SVGIG (reference sequence). The CDR3 loop spans 14 amino acids. V trimming: 5 bases; J trimming: 2 bases; junction bases outside the gene matches: 8. The chain couples TRBV30 to TRBJ2-7; 8 bases agree with TRBD1. This TCR was sampled from a man aged 50 to 60 with active or convalescent COVID-19. The sample comprised peripheral blood. The CDR3 DNA reads as TGTGCCTGGCGGAGACAGGGGAGCCCCTACGAGCAGTACTTC. This codes for CAWRRQGSPYEQYF.